This T cell receptor beta chain emerged from a study of blood T cell repertoires in COVID-19. Assay: immunoSEQ multiplex PCR; the TCRdb copy retains only in-frame clones and omits some. There are 350,000 to 450,000 clones in the sample; 86% occur only once, and about 7.6% lies in the top ten. Germline lookup yields CDR1 LNHNV and CDR2 YYDKDF (reference sequence). V gave up 5 bases and J gave up 5 bases, with 13 bases separating them. CDR3 size: 13 residues. The origin of this receptor is a woman in her fifties or sixties with COVID-19, enrolled during active disease. The source material was peripheral blood. This chain connects TRBV15 to TRBJ2-7, with D possibly TRBD1 on 5 matching bases. The CDR3 region has the DNA TGTGCCACCAGCCAGGGCCTGAAAAACGAGCAGTACTTC. Amino acid sequence: CATSQGLKNEQYF.